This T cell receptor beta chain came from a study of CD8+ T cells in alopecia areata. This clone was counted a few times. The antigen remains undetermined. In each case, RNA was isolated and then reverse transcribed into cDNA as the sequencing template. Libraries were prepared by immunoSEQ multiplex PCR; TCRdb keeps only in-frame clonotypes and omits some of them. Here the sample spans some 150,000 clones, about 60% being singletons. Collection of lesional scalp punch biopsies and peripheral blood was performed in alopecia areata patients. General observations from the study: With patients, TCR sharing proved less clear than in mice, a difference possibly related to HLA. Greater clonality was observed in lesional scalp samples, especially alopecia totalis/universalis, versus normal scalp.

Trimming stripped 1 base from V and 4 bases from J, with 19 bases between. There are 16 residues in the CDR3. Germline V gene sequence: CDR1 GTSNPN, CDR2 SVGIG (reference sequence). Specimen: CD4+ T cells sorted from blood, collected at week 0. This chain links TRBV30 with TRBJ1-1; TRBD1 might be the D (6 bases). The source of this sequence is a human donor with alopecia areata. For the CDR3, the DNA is TGTGCCTGGAGTGGAGGGTGGGACATTGGTGGCACTGAAGCTTTCTTT. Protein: CAWSGGWDIGGTEAFF.